The rows below give T cell receptor beta chains drawn from one sample of a study of cytomegalovirus exposure and HLA in healthy donors. Sequencing used immunoSEQ multiplex PCR; TCRdb keeps in-frame clones, though not all of them. The repertoire has 150,000 or so clones, 86% of them found once; the top ten carry 2% to 2.5%. Specimen: PBMCs. All receptors come from a human donor in good health. Each CDR3 is given with its conserved first and last residue. D genes are given only for firm matches. The size field is filled for only some rows; it gives once, few, many or a size class.

CDR3 length	D gene	clone size	V gene	J gene	CDR3 protein	CDR3 DNA
16	-	-	TRBV27	TRBJ1-2	CASRTPWAGANYGYTF	TGTGCCAGCAGAACCCCCTGGGCAGGGGCTAACTATGGCTACACCTTC
14	TRBD1	once	TRBV29-1	TRBJ1-1	CSVEAPQGTTEAFF	TGCAGCGTTGAGGCCCCACAGGGGACCACTGAAGCTTTCTTT
14	-	few	TRBV7-9	TRBJ2-7	CASSLALAEYEQYF	TGTGCCAGCAGCTTAGCGCTGGCCGAATACGAGCAGTACTTC
17	TRBD2	-	TRBV5-6	TRBJ2-1	CASSLFTSGVLYNEQFF	TGTGCCAGCAGCTTGTTTACTAGCGGGGTTTTATACAATGAGCAGTTCTTC
19	TRBD1	-	TRBV15	TRBJ1-4	CATSRDIPGTDATNEKLFF	TGTGCCACCAGCAGAGACATTCCCGGGACAGATGCAACTAATGAAAAACTGTTTTTT
13	TRBD1	-	TRBV29-1	TRBJ1-1	CSVRFDRDTEAFF	TGCAGCGTCAGATTCGACAGGGATACTGAAGCTTTCTTT
15	TRBD2	-	TRBV11-2	TRBJ2-1	CASSSLGGAALEQFF	TGTGCCAGCAGCTCGCTCGGGGGGGCCGCTCTCGAGCAGTTCTTC
13	TRBD1	-	TRBV5-1	TRBJ1-2	CASSPDRVWGYTF	TGCGCCAGCAGCCCCGACAGGGTTTGGGGCTACACCTTC
15	TRBD1	-	TRBV5-4	TRBJ2-3	CASSLAGQGTDTQYF	TGTGCCAGCAGCTTGGCCGGACAGGGCACAGATACGCAGTATTTT
14	-	-	TRBV6-4	TRBJ2-3	CASSDGTSTDTQYF	TGTGCCAGCAGTGACGGGACTAGCACAGATACGCAGTATTTT
14	-	-	TRBV5-6	TRBJ2-7	CASSLDRTFHEQYF	TGTGCCAGCAGCTTGGACAGGACCTTCCACGAGCAGTACTTC
15	-	-	TRBV5-1	TRBJ2-1	CASSLDGMRYNEQFF	TGCGCCAGCAGCTTGGACGGGATGAGGTACAATGAGCAGTTCTTC
16	-	-	TRBV5-6	TRBJ1-1	CASSSLGAGLDTEAFF	TGTGCCAGCAGCTCCCTTGGGGCAGGGTTAGACACTGAAGCTTTCTTT
14	-	-	TRBV9	TRBJ2-7	CASSVGGDNYEQYF	TGTGCCAGCAGCGTAGGTGGGGACAACTACGAGCAGTACTTC
14	TRBD2	-	TRBV7-8	TRBJ2-7	CASSLVAGGYEQYF	TGTGCCAGCAGCTTAGTAGCGGGGGGCTACGAGCAGTACTTC
14	-	-	TRBV5-1	TRBJ2-5	CASSLNSNRETQYF	TGCGCCAGCAGCTTGAACAGCAACAGAGAGACCCAGTACTTC
14	-	-	TRBV6-1	TRBJ1-2	CASSGNRVNYGYTF	TGTGCCAGCAGTGGCAACAGGGTTAACTATGGCTACACCTTC
15	-	-	TRBV13	TRBJ2-1	CASSPDRSSYNEQFF	TGTGCCAGCAGCCCCGACAGAAGCTCCTACAATGAGCAGTTCTTC
15	-	once	TRBV18	TRBJ1-1	CASSPNSRGSTEAFF	TGTGCCAGCTCACCGAATTCCAGGGGTAGCACTGAAGCTTTCTTT
16	-	-	TRBV5-1	TRBJ2-1	CASSLAPAGAYNEQFF	TGCGCCAGCAGCTTGGCCCCAGCGGGTGCTTACAATGAGCAGTTCTTC
14	TRBD2	-	TRBV5-1	TRBJ2-7	CASSLAGGPGEQYF	TGCGCCAGCAGCTTAGCGGGAGGGCCGGGAGAGCAGTACTTC
18	TRBD1	-	TRBV11-2	TRBJ1-6	CASSGLQGAVKYNSPLHF	TGTGCCAGCAGCGGGCTTCAGGGGGCTGTAAAGTATAATTCACCCCTCCACTTT
12	TRBD1	-	TRBV2	TRBJ2-5	CASSRQGYTQYF	TGTGCCAGCAGTCGACAGGGTTATACCCAGTACTTC
13	TRBD2	-	TRBV7-2	TRBJ2-1	CASSLNSGMAQFF	TGTGCCAGCAGCTTGAATAGCGGGATGGCGCAGTTCTTC
13	TRBD2	-	TRBV29-1	TRBJ2-1	CSVLTSGYNEQFF	TGCAGCGTTTTGACTAGCGGCTACAATGAGCAGTTCTTC
14	TRBD1	-	TRBV27	TRBJ2-2	CASKGQGANGELFF	TGTGCCAGCAAGGGACAGGGGGCGAACGGGGAGCTGTTTTTT
15	-	-	TRBV7-9	TRBJ1-4	CASSLQGSTNEKLFF	TGTGCCAGCAGCTTACAGGGCTCAACTAATGAAAAACTGTTTTTT
14	TRBD1	-	TRBV4-1	TRBJ1-4	CASSQGTGDEKLFF	TGCGCCAGCAGCCAAGGGACAGGGGACGAAAAACTGTTTTTT
16	-	-	TRBV29-1	TRBJ1-3	CSVEGLGKSSGNTIYF	TGCAGCGTTGAGGGGCTGGGCAAGAGCTCTGGAAACACCATATATTTT
16	TRBD1	-	TRBV10-3	TRBJ2-3	CAISEGTGAGTDTQYF	TGTGCCATCAGTGAGGGGACAGGGGCCGGCACAGATACGCAGTATTTT
12	-	-	TRBV10-1	TRBJ2-1	CASSEVPHEQFF	TGCGCCAGCAGTGAGGTCCCTCATGAGCAGTTCTTC
15	TRBD2	-	TRBV7-8	TRBJ2-1	CASSKGLAEYNEQFF	TGTGCCAGCAGCAAGGGACTAGCAGAATACAATGAGCAGTTCTTC
10	-	-	TRBV6-6	TRBJ1-2	CASSSDGYTF	TGTGCCAGCAGTTCTGATGGCTACACCTTC
14	-	-	TRBV28	TRBJ2-1	CASSPHRERNEQFF	TGTGCCAGCAGTCCACATAGGGAGAGGAATGAGCAGTTCTTC
15	TRBD1	-	TRBV7-9	TRBJ2-1	CASSRQGSSYNEQFF	TGTGCCAGCAGCCGACAGGGGAGCTCCTACAATGAGCAGTTCTTC
18	-	-	TRBV5-4	TRBJ1-5	CASSLAFLESPVRQPQHF	TGTGCCAGCAGCTTGGCCTTCCTGGAGAGCCCAGTCCGTCAGCCCCAGCATTTT
15	TRBD1	-	TRBV12-5	TRBJ1-4	CASGRTGARNEKLFF	TGTGCTAGTGGACGTACAGGGGCAAGAAATGAAAAACTGTTTTTT
17	TRBD1	-	TRBV19	TRBJ1-2	CASSMLTGGLPNYGYTF	TGTGCCAGTAGTATGCTGACAGGGGGCTTGCCTAACTATGGCTACACCTTC
12	-	-	TRBV29-1	TRBJ1-5	CSAGGSNQPQHF	TGCAGCGCCGGGGGTAGCAATCAGCCCCAGCATTTT
14	-	-	TRBV2	TRBJ1-1	CASRTGTGNTEAFF	TGTGCCAGCAGGACCGGAACGGGGAACACTGAAGCTTTCTTT
15	-	-	TRBV7-8	TRBJ2-7	CASSLVSRTPYEQYF	TGTGCCAGCAGCTTAGTTTCAAGGACTCCCTACGAGCAGTACTTC
14	-	-	TRBV27	TRBJ1-2	CASSLRSRSLGYTF	TGTGCCAGCAGTTTACGGTCCCGTTCTCTGGGCTACACCTTC
12	-	-	TRBV7-9	TRBJ2-7	CASSRTEYEQYF	TGTGCCAGCAGCCGAACTGAATACGAGCAGTACTTC
18	TRBD1	-	TRBV7-2	TRBJ1-1	CASSLGGLWTGVNTEAFF	TGTGCCAGCAGCTTAGGCGGACTCTGGACAGGAGTGAACACTGAAGCTTTCTTT
12	-	-	TRBV11-2	TRBJ2-1	CASSFFGGEQFF	TGTGCCAGCAGCTTCTTTGGAGGTGAGCAGTTCTTC
15	TRBD2	-	TRBV7-2	TRBJ2-5	CASSLSGGGPKTQYF	TGTGCCAGCAGCCTCTCGGGCGGGGGGCCGAAGACCCAGTACTTC